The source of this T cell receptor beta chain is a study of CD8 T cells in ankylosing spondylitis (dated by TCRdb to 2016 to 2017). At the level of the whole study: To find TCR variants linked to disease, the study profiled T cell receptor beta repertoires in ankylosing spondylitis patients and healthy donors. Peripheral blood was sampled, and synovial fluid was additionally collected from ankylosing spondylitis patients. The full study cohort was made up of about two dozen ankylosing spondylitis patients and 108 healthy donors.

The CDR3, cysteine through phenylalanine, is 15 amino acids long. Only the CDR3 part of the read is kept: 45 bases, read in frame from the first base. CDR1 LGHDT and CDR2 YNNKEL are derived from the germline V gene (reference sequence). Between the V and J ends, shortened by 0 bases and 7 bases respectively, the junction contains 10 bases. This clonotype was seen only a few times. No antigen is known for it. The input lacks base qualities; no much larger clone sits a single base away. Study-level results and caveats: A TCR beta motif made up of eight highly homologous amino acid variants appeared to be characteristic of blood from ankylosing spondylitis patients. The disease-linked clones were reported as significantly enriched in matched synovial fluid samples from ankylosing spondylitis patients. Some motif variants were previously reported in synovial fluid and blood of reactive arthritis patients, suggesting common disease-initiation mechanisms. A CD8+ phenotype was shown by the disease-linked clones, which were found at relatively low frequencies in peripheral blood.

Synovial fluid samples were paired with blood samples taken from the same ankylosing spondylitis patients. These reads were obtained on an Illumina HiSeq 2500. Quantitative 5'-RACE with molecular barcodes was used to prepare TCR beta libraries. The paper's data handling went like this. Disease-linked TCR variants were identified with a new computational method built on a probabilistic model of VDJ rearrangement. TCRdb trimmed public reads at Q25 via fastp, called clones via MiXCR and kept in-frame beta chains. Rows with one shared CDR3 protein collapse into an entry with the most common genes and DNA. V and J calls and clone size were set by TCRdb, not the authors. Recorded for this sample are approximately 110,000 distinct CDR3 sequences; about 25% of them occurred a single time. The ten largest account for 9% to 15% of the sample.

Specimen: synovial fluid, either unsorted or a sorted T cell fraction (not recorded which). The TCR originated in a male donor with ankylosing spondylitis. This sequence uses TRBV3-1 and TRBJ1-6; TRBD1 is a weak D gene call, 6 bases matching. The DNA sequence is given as TGTGCCAGCAGCCAAGATGGAGGGGGAAATTCACCCCTCCACTTT. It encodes CASSQDGGGNSPLHF.